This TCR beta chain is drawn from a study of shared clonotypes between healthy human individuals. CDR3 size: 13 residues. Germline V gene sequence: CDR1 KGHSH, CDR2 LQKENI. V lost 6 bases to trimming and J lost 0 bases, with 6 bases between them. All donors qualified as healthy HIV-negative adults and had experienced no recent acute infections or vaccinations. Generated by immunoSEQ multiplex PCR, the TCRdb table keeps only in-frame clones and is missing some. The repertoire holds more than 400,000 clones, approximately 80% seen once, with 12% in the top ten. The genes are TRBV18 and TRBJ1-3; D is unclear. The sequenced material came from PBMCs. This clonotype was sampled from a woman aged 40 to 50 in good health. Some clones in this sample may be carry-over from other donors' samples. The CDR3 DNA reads TGTGCCAGCTCTACTAACTCTGGAAACACCATATATTTT. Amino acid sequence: CASSTNSGNTIYF.